This TCR beta chain appears in the sequencing data of a study of shared clonotypes between healthy human individuals (dated by TCRdb to 2019 to 2021). About the study as a whole: A few men and two women, aged 18 to 49 years, made up the cohort. Per donor, three plates each were used for CD4 naive and CD4 memory, two for CD8 naive, and one for CD8 memory. To estimate repertoire size and how much clonotype sharing occurs between individuals, the study deeply sequenced the blood TCR repertoires of several healthy adults. Each donor's leukapheresis produced roughly between about 0.8 and 10 billion PBMCs. To increase sequencing depth and limit assay-specific biases, different laboratories used diverse techniques to prepare libraries and sequence TCR repertoires. The paper's findings and limits, for the study overall: Sampling was restricted to blood, and TCR repertoires in tissue are likely to differ from TCR repertoires in blood. Across a handful of donors, around 5% of naive CD4, roughly 3.4% of naive CD8, about 2.3% of memory CD4, and 0.4% to 0.45% of memory CD8 clonotypes were shared. Based on pairwise subsampling, the degree of clonotype sharing among donors was expected to be affected by sequencing depth. Rarefaction of sorted-subset datasets indicated incomplete sequencing despite the large sequencing depth. Compared with non-shared clonotypes, clonotypes shared by all four sorted-subset donors had higher generation probabilities. The genetic and exposure-history diversity represented was limited by the small number of donors. Naive subsets generally had larger estimated clonotype richness than memory subsets.

As to this clone: Its antigen is currently not known. Qualities for individual bases were not recorded, and no much larger clone is one base off. At the DNA level, this CDR3 is encoded by other sequences in the same sample as well.

The CDR3 goes from the cysteine to the phenylalanine over 14 residues. CDR3 DNA is the only sequence kept; it has 42 bases, read in frame from the first base. CDR1 and CDR2, per the germline V gene, are KGHSH and LQKENI. Ends trimmed: V by 4 bases, J by 1 base; bases unmatched to a gene: 0. The donors were healthy, HIV-negative adults with no recently reported acute infections or vaccinations. All donors were Caucasian adults living in Nashville, Tennessee, USA. CD4+ T cells were enriched by magnetic negative selection, after which naive cells were positively selected on CD45RA and the negative fraction was taken as the memory subset. Blood was obtained by leukapheresis, after which PBMCs were separated by Ficoll-Histopaque density gradient centrifugation and cryopreserved in liquid nitrogen vapor phase. Analytical flow cytometry was used to check the purity and quantity of each magnetically sorted T cell population. Genomic DNA was isolated from each sorted fraction and quantified by UV absorbance on a Nanodrop 2000c.

Using the deep immunoSEQ assay, multiplex PCR amplified TCR CDR3 regions from genomic DNA. Genomic DNA extracted from each cell subset was distributed evenly over all wells of several immunoSEQ 96-well plates, and each plate served as one replicate. For sorted subsets, around 0.2 ug genomic DNA, equal to 25,000 to 35,000 T cell genomes, was loaded into each replicate PCR. Purified libraries were quantified with a Qubit 3.0 fluorometer, sized on a Bioanalyzer 2100, and re-quantified with the KAPA Library Quantification kit. A separate single-read 150-cycle Illumina NextSeq 550 flow cell was used to sequence each immunoSEQ 96-well plate. As for the original processing: Because only junctional sequences without quality scores were contained in the immunoSEQ output, filtering matching that applied to full-length reads could not be performed. To assign V/J genes and CDR3, sequences were annotated using PyIR, a Python wrapper for IgBLAST v1.9, with IMGT germline references. Reads were filtered out if the reads had weak V/J assignments (E-value above 1e-6), no CDR3, stop codons, out-of-frame junctions, or ambiguous translated residues. V3J clonotypes were defined as sequences sharing an identical inferred V gene, J gene, and CDR3 amino acid sequence. To compute the percentage overlap between repertoires, the number of shared unique clonotypes was divided by the size of the smaller repertoire. Repertoire richness was assessed with RTK rarefaction, the Chao1 estimator, and Recon v2.1 estimates of unobserved clonotypes. Generation probabilities were computed with OLGA for all TCRbeta clonotypes obtained by the gDNA method from a handful of donors. In TCRdb, the immuneACCESS table is reduced to in-frame sequences with V and J assigned. These tables do not hold every clone; where another copy was compared, an unresolved V gene accounts for under half, and the others remain unexplained. D and trimming were read from the DNA, whereas the V and J calls and clone size are those reported in that table. This sample is represented by around 1.4 million clones; around 98.5% of them were singletons. The ten largest clones represent roughly 0.36% of the sample.

This receptor was obtained from a man aged 30 to 39 in good health. The sequencing input was naive CD4+ T cells sorted from blood. Taken with the paper, the label for cell subset or site translates to: CD45RA+ positively selected. This sequence uses TRBV18 and TRBJ2-1, with 8 bases aligning to TRBD2. The DNA is TGTGCCAGCTCACTAGCGGGGTCCTACAATGAGCAGTTCTTC. Translation gives CASSLAGSYNEQFF.